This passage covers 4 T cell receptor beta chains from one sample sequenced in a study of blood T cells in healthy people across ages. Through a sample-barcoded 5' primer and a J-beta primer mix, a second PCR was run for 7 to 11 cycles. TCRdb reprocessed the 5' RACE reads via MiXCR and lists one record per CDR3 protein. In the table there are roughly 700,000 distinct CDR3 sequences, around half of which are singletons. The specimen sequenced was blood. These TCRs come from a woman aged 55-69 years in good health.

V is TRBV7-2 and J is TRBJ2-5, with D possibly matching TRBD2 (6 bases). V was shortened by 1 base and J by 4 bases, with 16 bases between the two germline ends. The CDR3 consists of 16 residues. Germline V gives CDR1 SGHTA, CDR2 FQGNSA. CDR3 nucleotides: TGTGCCAGCAGCTTAGATACGAGGACTACCAGAGAGACCCAGTACTTC. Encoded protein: CASSLDTRTTRETQYF.

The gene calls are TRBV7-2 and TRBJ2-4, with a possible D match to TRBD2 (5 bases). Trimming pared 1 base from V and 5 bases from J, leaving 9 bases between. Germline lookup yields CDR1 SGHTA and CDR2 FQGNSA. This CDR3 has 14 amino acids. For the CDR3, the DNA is TGTGCCAGCAGCTTAGGAGGGCGCCAAAACATTCAGTACTTC. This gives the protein CASSLGGRQNIQYF. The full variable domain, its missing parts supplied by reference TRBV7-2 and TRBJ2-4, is GAGVSQSPSNKVTEKGKDVELRCDPISGHTALYWYRQSLGQGLEFLIYFQGNSAPDKSGLPSDRFSAERTGGSVSTLTIQRTQQEDSAVYLCASSLGGRQNIQYFGAGTRLSVL.

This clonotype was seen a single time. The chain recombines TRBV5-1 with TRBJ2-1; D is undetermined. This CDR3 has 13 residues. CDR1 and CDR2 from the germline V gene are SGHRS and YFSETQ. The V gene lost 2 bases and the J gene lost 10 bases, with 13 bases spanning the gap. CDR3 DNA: TGCGCCAGCAGCTTCGGCAATGAGAAGGAGCAGTTCTTC. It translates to CASSFGNEKEQFF.

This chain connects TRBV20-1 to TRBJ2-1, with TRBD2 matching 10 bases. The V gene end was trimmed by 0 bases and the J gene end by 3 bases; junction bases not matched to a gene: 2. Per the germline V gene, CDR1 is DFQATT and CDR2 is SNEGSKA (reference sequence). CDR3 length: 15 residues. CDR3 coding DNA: TGCAGTGCTAGAGAGGGACTAGCGATCTACAATGAGCAGTTCTTC. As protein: CSAREGLAIYNEQFF.